The sequence of this T cell receptor (beta chain) was determined in a study of cytomegalovirus exposure and HLA in healthy donors. About the study: From some 180 million T cells, an earlier analysis saw 110 million or so unique TCR beta sequences. Study results and caveats: Most CMV-associated TCR beta chains were later found to appear HLA-restricted. Prediction of most subjects' HLA-A and HLA-B alleles by TCR beta sequences was reportedly accurate. A later look showed TCR association rates differing by HLA locus, highest for DRB1 and lowest for HLA-C.

This clone was seen more than once but under ten times. Its antigen is unidentified. The PCR was carried out with 60 Vbeta primers and 13 Jbeta primers. Assay: immunoSEQ multiplex PCR; the TCRdb copy retains only in-frame clones and omits some. The data hold tens of thousands of clones, with less than 75% observed a single time. The germline V gene has CDR1 WSHSY and CDR2 SAAADI. V gave up 7 bases and J gave up 2 bases, with 14 bases separating them. The CDR3 is 14 amino acids. The chain uses TRBV10-2 and TRBJ1-1; D gene uncertain. The receptor was derived from a man between 25 and 39 years old in good health and CMV-seronegative. Sequenced input: PBMCs. CDR3 nucleotides: TGCGCCAGCAAGACCTACGGGATCAACACTGAAGCTTTCTTT. This codes for CASKTYGINTEAFF.